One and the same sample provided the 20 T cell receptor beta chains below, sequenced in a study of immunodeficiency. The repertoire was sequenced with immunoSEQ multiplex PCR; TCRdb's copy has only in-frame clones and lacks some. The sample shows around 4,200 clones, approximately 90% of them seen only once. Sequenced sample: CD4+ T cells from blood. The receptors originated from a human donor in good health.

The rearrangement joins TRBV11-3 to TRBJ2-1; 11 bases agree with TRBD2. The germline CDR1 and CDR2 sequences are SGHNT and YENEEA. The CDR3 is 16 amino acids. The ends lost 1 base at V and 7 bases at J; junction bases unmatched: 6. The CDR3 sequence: CASSLGIAGGRNEQFF. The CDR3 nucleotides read TGTGCCAGCAGCTTAGGCATAGCGGGGGGGCGTAATGAGCAGTTCTTC.

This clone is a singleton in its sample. CDR3 in DNA: TGTGCCAGCAGCCAAGGCGCGGAGTATCGGGGCTACACCTTC. Protein product: CASSQGAEYRGYTF. V is TRBV3-1 (or the pseudogene TRBV3-2) and J is TRBJ1-2; D ambiguous. This CDR3 region has 14 residues. V lost 1 base to trimming and J lost 8 bases, with 14 bases between them. The germline V gene has CDR1 LGHDT and CDR2 YNNKEL (reference sequence).

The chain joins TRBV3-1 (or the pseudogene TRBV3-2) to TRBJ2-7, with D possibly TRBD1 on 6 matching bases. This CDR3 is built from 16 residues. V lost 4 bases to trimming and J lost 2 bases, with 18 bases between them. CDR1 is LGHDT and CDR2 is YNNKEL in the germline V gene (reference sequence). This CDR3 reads CASSPQGTDVTYEQYF. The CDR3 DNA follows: TGTGCCAGCAGCCCTCAGGGGACGGACGTAACCTACGAGCAGTACTTC.

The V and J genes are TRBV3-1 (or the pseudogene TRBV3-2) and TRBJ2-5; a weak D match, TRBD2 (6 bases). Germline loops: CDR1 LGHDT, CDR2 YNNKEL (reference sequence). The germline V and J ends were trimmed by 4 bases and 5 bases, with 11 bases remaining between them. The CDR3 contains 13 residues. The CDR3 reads CASSLGGSETQYF. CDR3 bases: TGTGCCAGCAGCCTTGGGGGGTCGGAGACCCAGTACTTC.

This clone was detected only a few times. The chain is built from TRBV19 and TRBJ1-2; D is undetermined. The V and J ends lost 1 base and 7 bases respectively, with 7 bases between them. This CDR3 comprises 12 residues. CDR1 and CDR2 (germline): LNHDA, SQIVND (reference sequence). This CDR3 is CASSIAGGGYTF. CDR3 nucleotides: TGTGCCAGTAGTATAGCAGGCGGTGGCTACACCTTC. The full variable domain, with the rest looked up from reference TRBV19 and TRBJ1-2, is DGGITQSPKYLFRKEGQNVTLSCEQNLNHDAMYWYRQDPGQGLRLIYYSQIVNDFQKGDIAEGYSVSREKKESFPLTVTSAQKNPTAFYLCASSIAGGGYTFGSGTRLTVV.

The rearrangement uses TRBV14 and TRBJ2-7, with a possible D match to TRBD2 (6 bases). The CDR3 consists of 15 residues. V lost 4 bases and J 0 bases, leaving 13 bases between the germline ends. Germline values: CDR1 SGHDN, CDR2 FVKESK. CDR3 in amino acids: CASSLPGVGSYEQYF. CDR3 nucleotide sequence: TGTGCCAGCAGCCTCCCGGGGGTCGGCTCCTACGAGCAGTACTTC.

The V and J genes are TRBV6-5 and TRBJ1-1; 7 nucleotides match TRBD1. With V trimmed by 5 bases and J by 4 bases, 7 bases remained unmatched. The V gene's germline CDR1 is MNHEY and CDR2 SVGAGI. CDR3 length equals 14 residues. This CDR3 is CASSRGGWVTEAFF. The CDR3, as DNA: TGTGCCAGCAGTCGAGGGGGCTGGGTCACTGAAGCTTTCTTT.

CDR3 DNA: TGTGCCAGCAGTTTACCAGGGACGCACATCCAGTACTTC. The encoded protein is CASSLPGTHIQYF. The chain uses TRBV28 and TRBJ2-7; D might be TRBD1 or TRBD2, each matching 5 bases. CDR3 size: 13 residues. The germline V gene has CDR1 MDHEN and CDR2 SYDVKM. V gave up 2 bases and J gave up 10 bases, with 15 bases separating them.

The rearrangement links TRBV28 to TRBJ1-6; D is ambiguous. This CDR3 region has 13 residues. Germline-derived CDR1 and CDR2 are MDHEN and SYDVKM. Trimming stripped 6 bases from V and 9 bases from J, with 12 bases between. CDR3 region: CASRGSYSSPLHF. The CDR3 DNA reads TGTGCCAGCAGAGGGTCCTACTCTTCACCCCTCCACTTT.

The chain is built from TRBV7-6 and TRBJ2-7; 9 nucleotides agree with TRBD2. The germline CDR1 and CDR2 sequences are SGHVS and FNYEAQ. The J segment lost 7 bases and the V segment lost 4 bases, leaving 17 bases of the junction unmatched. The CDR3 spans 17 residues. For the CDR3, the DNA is TGTGCCAGCAGCTCCCTATCTGGGCGCGGGGGGGCGGGAGAGCAGTACTTC. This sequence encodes CASSSLSGRGGAGEQYF.

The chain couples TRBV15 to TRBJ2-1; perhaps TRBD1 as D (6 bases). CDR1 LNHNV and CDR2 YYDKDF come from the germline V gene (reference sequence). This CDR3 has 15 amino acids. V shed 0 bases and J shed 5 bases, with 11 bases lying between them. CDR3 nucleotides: TGTGCCACCAGCAGAGATTTGGGGACACACAATGAGCAGTTCTTC. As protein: CATSRDLGTHNEQFF.

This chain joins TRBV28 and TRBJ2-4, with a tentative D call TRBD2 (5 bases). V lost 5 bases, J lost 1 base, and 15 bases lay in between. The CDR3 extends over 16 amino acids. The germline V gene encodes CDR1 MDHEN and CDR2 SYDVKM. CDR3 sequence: CASSTQRLSAKNIQYF. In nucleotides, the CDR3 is TGTGCCAGCAGTACTCAGCGGTTGTCCGCCAAAAACATTCAGTACTTC.

The CDR3 spells CASIAAIGGNTIYF. The CDR3 coding sequence is TGTGCCAGCATAGCAGCGATAGGGGGAAACACCATATATTTT. V is TRBV6-5 and J is TRBJ1-3; no definite D call. The CDR3 is made up of 14 amino acids. Germline lookup yields CDR1 MNHEY and CDR2 SVGAGI. Trimming took off 7 bases at V and 4 bases at J, with 14 bases between the two ends.

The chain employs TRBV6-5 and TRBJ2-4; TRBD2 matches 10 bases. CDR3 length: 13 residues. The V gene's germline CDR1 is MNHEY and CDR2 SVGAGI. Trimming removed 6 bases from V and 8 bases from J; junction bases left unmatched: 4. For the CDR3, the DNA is TGTGCCAGCAGCTGGACTAGCGGTGACATTCAGTACTTC. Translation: CASSWTSGDIQYF.

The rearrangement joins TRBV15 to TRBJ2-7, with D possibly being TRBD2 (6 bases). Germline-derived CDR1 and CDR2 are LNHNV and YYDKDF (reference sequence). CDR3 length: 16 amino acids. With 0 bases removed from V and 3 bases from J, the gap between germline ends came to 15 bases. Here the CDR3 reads CATSRDTAGGFYEQYF. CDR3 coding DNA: TGTGCCACCAGCAGAGACACCGCTGGGGGGTTCTACGAGCAGTACTTC.

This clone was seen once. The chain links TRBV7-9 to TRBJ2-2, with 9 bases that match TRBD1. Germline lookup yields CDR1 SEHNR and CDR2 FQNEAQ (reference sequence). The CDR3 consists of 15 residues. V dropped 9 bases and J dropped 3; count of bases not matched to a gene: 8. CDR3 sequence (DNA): TGTGCCAGTCTCCGGGACAGGGAATACACCGGGGAGCTGTTTTTT. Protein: CASLRDREYTGELFF.

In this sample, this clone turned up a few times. Written as DNA, the CDR3 is TGTGCCAGCGGTAGGGGTAGCCACAGGGGGGCGGACACTGAAGCTTTCTTT. This gives the protein CASGRGSHRGADTEAFF. The chain is built from TRBV7-9 and TRBJ1-1, with TRBD1 matching over 8 bases. This CDR3 is 17 amino acids long. From germline, CDR1 is SEHNR and CDR2 FQNEAQ (reference sequence). Unmatched junction bases numbered 17, after V lost 8 bases and J lost 3 bases.

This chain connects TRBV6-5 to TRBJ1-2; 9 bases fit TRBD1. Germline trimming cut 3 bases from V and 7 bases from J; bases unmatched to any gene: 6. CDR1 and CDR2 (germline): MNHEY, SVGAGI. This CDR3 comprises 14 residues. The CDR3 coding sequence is TGTGCCAGCAGTTATGGGGGGACAGGGCCTGGCTACACCTTC. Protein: CASSYGGTGPGYTF.

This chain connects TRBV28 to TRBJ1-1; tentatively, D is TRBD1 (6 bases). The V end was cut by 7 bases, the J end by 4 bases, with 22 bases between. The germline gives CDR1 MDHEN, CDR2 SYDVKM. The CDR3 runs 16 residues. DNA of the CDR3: TGTGCCAGCATTCCCCCGGGGGGGCGCTGGGGCACTGAAGCTTTCTTT. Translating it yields CASIPPGGRWGTEAFF.

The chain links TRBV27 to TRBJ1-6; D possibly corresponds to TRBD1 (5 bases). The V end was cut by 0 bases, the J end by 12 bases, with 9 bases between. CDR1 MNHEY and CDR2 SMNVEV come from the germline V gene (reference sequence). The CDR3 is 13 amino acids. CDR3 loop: CASSLSGGVPLHF. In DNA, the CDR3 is TGTGCCAGCAGTTTATCGGGGGGAGTACCCCTCCACTTT.